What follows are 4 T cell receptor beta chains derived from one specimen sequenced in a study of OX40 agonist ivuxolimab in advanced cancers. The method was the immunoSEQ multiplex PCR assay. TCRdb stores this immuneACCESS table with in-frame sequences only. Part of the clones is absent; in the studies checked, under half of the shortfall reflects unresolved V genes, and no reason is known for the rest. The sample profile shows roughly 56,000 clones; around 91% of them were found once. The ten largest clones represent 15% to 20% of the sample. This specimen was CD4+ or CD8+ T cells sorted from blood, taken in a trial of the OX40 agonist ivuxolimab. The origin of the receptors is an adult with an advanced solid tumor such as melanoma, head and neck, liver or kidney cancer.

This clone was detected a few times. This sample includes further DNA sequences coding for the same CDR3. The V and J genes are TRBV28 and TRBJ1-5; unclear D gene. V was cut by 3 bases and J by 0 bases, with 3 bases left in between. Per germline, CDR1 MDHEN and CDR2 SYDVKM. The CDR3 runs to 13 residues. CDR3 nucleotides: TGTGCCAGCAGTTTGCATAGCAATCAGCCCCAGCATTTT. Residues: CASSLHSNQPQHF.

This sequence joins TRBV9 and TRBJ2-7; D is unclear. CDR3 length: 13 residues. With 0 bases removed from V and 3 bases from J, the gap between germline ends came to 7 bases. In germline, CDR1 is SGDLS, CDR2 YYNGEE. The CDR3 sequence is CASSVGVHYEQYF. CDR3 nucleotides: TGTGCCAGCAGCGTAGGGGTCCACTACGAGCAGTACTTC.

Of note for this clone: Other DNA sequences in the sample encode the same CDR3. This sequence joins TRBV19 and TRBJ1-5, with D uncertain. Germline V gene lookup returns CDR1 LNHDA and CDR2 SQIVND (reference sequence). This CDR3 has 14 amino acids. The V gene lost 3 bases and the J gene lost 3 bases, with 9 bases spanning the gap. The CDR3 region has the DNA TGTGCCAGTAGTATCCGAGACACCAATCAGCCCCAGCATTTT. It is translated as CASSIRDTNQPQHF. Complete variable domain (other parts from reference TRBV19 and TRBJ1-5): DGGITQSPKYLFRKEGQNVTLSCEQNLNHDAMYWYRQDPGQGLRLIYYSQIVNDFQKGDIAEGYSVSREKKESFPLTVTSAQKNPTAFYLCASSIRDTNQPQHFGDGTRLSIL.

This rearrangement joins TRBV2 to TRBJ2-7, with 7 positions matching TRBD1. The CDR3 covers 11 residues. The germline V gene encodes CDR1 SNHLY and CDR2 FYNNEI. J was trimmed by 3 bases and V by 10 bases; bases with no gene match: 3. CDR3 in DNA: TGTGCCACCCGGGACAGCTACGAGCAGTACTTC. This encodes CATRDSYEQYF.